These 29 T cell receptor beta chains originate from one sample sequenced in a study of neoadjuvant anti-PD-1 for oral cavity cancer. Produced via immunoSEQ multiplex PCR; TCRdb's table is partial and in-frame only. The repertoire includes more than 9,000 clones, roughly 61% of them detected once, and around 4.5% sits in the top ten. Time point indicated: after neoadjuvant nivolumab, at surgical resection. The sequenced sample was PBMCs, obtained after nivolumab (anti-PD-1) treatment. The receptor source for this set is a person aged 35-80 years with oral cavity squamous cell carcinoma.

This chain links TRBV29-1 with TRBJ2-7, with D possibly TRBD2 on 5 matching bases. The CDR3 has 13 residues. Germline CDR1 and CDR2: SQVTM and ANQGSEA. The V and J ends lost 7 bases and 6 bases respectively, with 19 bases between them. The CDR3 region has the DNA TGCAGCGCTATCTACCGGGAAGGCGTCGAGCAGTACTTC. Translated: CSAIYREGVEQYF.

J is TRBJ2-6 and V is TRBV7-8, with 9 bases identical to TRBD1. CDR1 and CDR2 (germline): SGHVS, FQNEAQ. Trimming at V came to 1 base and at J to 1 base, leaving 2 bases not matched to a gene. The CDR3 runs to 17 residues. The CDR3 is CASSLVQGASGANVLTF. The CDR3 DNA reads TGTGCCAGCAGCTTAGTACAGGGGGCGTCTGGGGCCAACGTCCTGACTTTC.

The chain is built from TRBV28 and TRBJ1-2, with TRBD1 matching over 10 bases. Germline V gives CDR1 MDHEN, CDR2 SYDVKM. This CDR3 has 14 amino acids. With V trimmed by 7 bases and J by 7 bases, 9 bases remained unmatched. CDR3 residues: CASTMGQGRSGYTF. The CDR3 DNA sequence: TGTGCCAGCACCATGGGACAGGGGAGAAGTGGCTACACCTTC.

The table lists this clone with a few counts. The V call is TRBV29-1, the J call TRBJ2-6; 15 bases are a match to TRBD2. The length of the CDR3 is 18 residues. J gave up 2 bases and V 6 bases, and 8 bases lay outside the gene matches. Germline CDR1 reads SQVTM; CDR2 reads ANQGSEA. In DNA, the CDR3 is TGCAGCGTATCTACGGGACTAGCGGGAGGAGCTGGGGCCAACGTCCTGACTTTC. Translating it yields CSVSTGLAGGAGANVLTF.

The CDR3 is CASSIGLASDTQYF. The CDR3, as DNA: TGTGCCAGTAGTATCGGACTAGCGTCAGATACGCAGTATTTT. V gene TRBV19 combines with J gene TRBJ2-3, with 9 nucleotides matching TRBD2. Per germline, CDR1 LNHDA and CDR2 SQIVND (reference sequence). V lost 3 bases, J lost 4 bases, and 2 bases stayed unmatched. CDR3 length: 14 amino acids.

V is TRBV2 and J is TRBJ1-1, with D unclear. The length of the CDR3 is 11 residues. Per the germline V gene, CDR1 is SNHLY and CDR2 is FYNNEI. Trimming removed 7 bases at V and 0 bases at J, with 3 bases between. In DNA, the CDR3 is TGTGCCAGCACCGTGAACACTGAAGCTTTCTTT. It codes for CASTVNTEAFF.

This sequence joins TRBV28 and TRBJ1-4, with D uncertain. This CDR3 contains 12 residues. The V end lost 6 bases, the J end lost 3 bases, and 5 bases lay between the germline ends. The germline V gene has CDR1 MDHEN and CDR2 SYDVKM. The CDR3 bases are TGTGCCAGCAGGACGGCTAATGAAAAACTGTTTTTT. Translated: CASRTANEKLFF.

The chain carries TRBV7-9 and TRBJ2-7; the match to TRBD1 covers 11 bases. CDR3 length: 15 amino acids. The germline V gene encodes CDR1 SEHNR and CDR2 FQNEAQ (reference sequence). Losses at the gene ends were 5 bases for V and 4 bases for J; bases not matched to a gene: 7. CDR3: CASSPGTGGFYEQYF. Written as DNA, the CDR3 is TGTGCCAGCAGCCCCGGGACAGGGGGATTTTACGAGCAGTACTTC.

This chain uses TRBV6-5 with TRBJ1-1; D might be TRBD1 (6 bases). This CDR3 spans 13 amino acids. Germline CDR1 MNHEY, CDR2 SVGAGI. The V and J ends lost 10 bases and 1 base respectively, with 13 bases between them. CDR3 protein: CATAVGQNTEAFF. DNA for the CDR3: TGTGCCACTGCAGTGGGACAGAACACTGAAGCTTTCTTT.

This chain uses TRBV2 with TRBJ2-2; tentatively, D is TRBD1 (6 bases). Germline CDR1 and CDR2: SNHLY and FYNNEI. The V end was cut by 6 bases, the J end by 5 bases, with 16 bases between. The CDR3 is 15 amino acids. The DNA of the CDR3 is TGTGCCAGCAGGGGGACACCCGGCAAGACCGGGGAGCTGTTTTTT. It codes for CASRGTPGKTGELFF. The whole variable domain, remainder taken from reference TRBV2 and TRBJ2-2, is EPEVTQTPSHQVTQMGQEVILRCVPISNHLYFYWYRQILGQKVEFLVSFYNNEISEKSEIFDDQFSVERPDGSNFTLKIRSTKLEDSAMYFCASRGTPGKTGELFFGEGSRLTVL.

The genes are TRBV15 and TRBJ1-1; D call uncertain. The CDR3 sequence is 15 residues long. V was clipped by 1 base and J by 2 bases, with 11 bases between them. Germline-derived CDR1 and CDR2 are LNHNV and YYDKDF (reference sequence). The CDR3: CATSRAADRNTEAFF. CDR3 bases: TGTGCCACCAGCAGAGCGGCAGACCGAAACACTGAAGCTTTCTTT. Supplemented by reference TRBV15 and TRBJ1-1, the full variable domain reads DAMVIQNPRYQVTQFGKPVTLSCSQTLNHNVMYWYQQKSSQAPKLLFHYYDKDFNNEADTPDNFQSRRPNTSFCFLDIRSPGLGDTAMYLCATSRAADRNTEAFFGQGTRLTVV.

The chain recombines TRBV6-5 with TRBJ2-7, with D tentatively TRBD1 (6 bases). The V and J ends lost 6 bases and 5 bases respectively, with 14 bases between them. The CDR3 is 13 residues long. Germline V gene sequence: CDR1 MNHEY, CDR2 SVGAGI. For the CDR3, the DNA is TGTGCCAGCAGGTTCGGAACAGGGAACGAGCAGTACTTC. Translating it yields CASRFGTGNEQYF.

J is TRBJ1-2 and V is TRBV7-9, with a weak D call TRBD1 (5 bases). The CDR3 is made up of 19 amino acids. Trimming cost V 4 bases and J 1 base, with 25 bases left between them. Germline loops: CDR1 SEHNR, CDR2 FQNEAQ (reference sequence). The CDR3 loop is CASSSRAGHRGDVNYGYTF. CDR3 nucleotides: TGTGCCAGCAGCTCCCGGGCCGGCCATCGGGGCGATGTTAACTATGGCTACACCTTC.

The chain recombines TRBV14 with TRBJ1-4; a weak D match, TRBD1 (5 bases). The CDR3 loop spans 11 amino acids. The germline gives CDR1 SGHDN, CDR2 FVKESK. V shed 5 bases and J shed 14 bases, with 12 bases lying between them. The CDR3 DNA is TGTGCCAGCAGCACAGGCCCCAAGCTGTTTTTT. Translating it yields CASSTGPKLFF.

The CDR3 bases are TGTGCCAGCACCCTCGATGGGACCTATAATTCACCCCTCCACTTT. It codes for CASTLDGTYNSPLHF. V is TRBV7-8 and J is TRBJ1-6; D is unresolved. Germline V CDR1 and CDR2: SGHVS, FQNEAQ. The CDR3 loop spans 15 amino acids. The germline V and J ends were trimmed by 7 bases and 2 bases, with 12 bases remaining between them. The full variable domain, completed using reference TRBV7-8 and TRBJ1-6, is GAGVSQSPRYKVAKRGQDVALRCDPISGHVSLFWYQQALGQGPEFLTYFQNEAQLDKSGLPSDRFFAERPEGSVSTLKIQRTQQEDSAVYLCASTLDGTYNSPLHFGNGTRLTVT.

This clone has more than one count but fewer than ten. CDR3 sequence reads: CASSSHYTDTQYF. CDR3 DNA: TGCGCCAGCAGCTCCCACTACACAGATACGCAGTATTTT. The rearrangement uses TRBV4-1 and TRBJ2-3, with D unresolved. Germline V gene data show CDR1 as MGHRA and CDR2 as YSYEKL. V was clipped by 5 bases and J by 2 bases, with 8 bases between them. This CDR3 spans 13 amino acids.

The chain joins TRBV4-2 to TRBJ1-1; 9 bases match TRBD1. The junction had 9 bases not matched to a gene; V was cut back by 4 bases and J by 3 bases. Germline CDR1 reads LGHNA; CDR2 reads YNFKEQ. The CDR3 sequence is 16 residues long. CDR3 in amino acids: CASSPPGQGKDTEAFF. The CDR3 region has the DNA TGTGCCAGCAGCCCACCGGGACAGGGAAAGGACACTGAAGCTTTCTTT.

This clone appeared a few times. The chain is built from TRBV7-3 and TRBJ1-1, with a possible D match to TRBD1 (6 bases). V lost 6 bases and J lost 3, with 11 bases in between. The CDR3 is 13 residues long. Germline CDR1 is SGHTA and CDR2 is FQGTGA. In nucleotides, the CDR3 is TGTGCCAGCAGTTCGCAGGGGTACACTGAAGCTTTCTTT. This gives the protein CASSSQGYTEAFF.

This clone was picked up a small number of times. This chain connects TRBV6-5 to TRBJ2-5; D might be TRBD2 (5 bases). The V gene's germline CDR1 is MNHEY and CDR2 SVGAGI. V gave up 11 bases and J gave up 2 bases, with 15 bases separating them. The CDR3 is 13 residues long. The CDR3 protein is CASASGIQETQYF. CDR3 bases: TGTGCCTCCGCCTCGGGAATACAAGAGACCCAGTACTTC.

The J gene is TRBJ2-3, the V gene TRBV11-3; a weak D match, TRBD1 (6 bases). Germline V CDR1 and CDR2: SGHNT, YENEEA. V was clipped by 5 bases and J by 3 bases, with 9 bases between them. The CDR3 runs to 13 residues. The CDR3 DNA reads TGTGCCAGCAGCCCCACAGGGACAGATACGCAGTATTTT. It encodes CASSPTGTDTQYF.

Only a few counts were recorded for this clone. The chain links TRBV29-1 to TRBJ1-1; unclear D gene. Per germline, CDR1 SQVTM and CDR2 ANQGSEA. Trimming pared 7 bases from V and 6 bases from J, leaving 12 bases between. The CDR3 is made up of 11 amino acids. In DNA form, the CDR3 reads TGCAGCGCCCGATTGGGAGCTGAAGCTTTCTTT. It specifies CSARLGAEAFF.

This clone came up a few times. V usage is TRBV19 and J usage is TRBJ1-5; no clear D gene. Trimming pared 5 bases from V and 0 bases from J, leaving 8 bases between. Germline V gives CDR1 LNHDA, CDR2 SQIVND (reference sequence). The CDR3 has 14 residues. CDR3 protein: CASSVRDSNQPQHF. The CDR3 DNA sequence: TGTGCCAGTAGTGTTAGGGATAGCAATCAGCCCCAGCATTTT. Full variable domain (outside the CDR3, taken from reference TRBV19 and TRBJ1-5): DGGITQSPKYLFRKEGQNVTLSCEQNLNHDAMYWYRQDPGQGLRLIYYSQIVNDFQKGDIAEGYSVSREKKESFPLTVTSAQKNPTAFYLCASSVRDSNQPQHFGDGTRLSIL.

This chain links TRBV10-3 with TRBJ1-2; D perhaps matches TRBD1 (5 bases). Germline V gene lookup returns CDR1 ENHRY and CDR2 SYGVKD. The germline V and J ends were trimmed by 3 bases and 7 bases, with 15 bases remaining between them. This CDR3 comprises 14 residues. CDR3 amino acids: CAISDTGPRGGYTF. Written as DNA, the CDR3 is TGTGCCATCAGTGACACGGGGCCCCGAGGTGGCTACACCTTC.

This rearrangement joins TRBV7-8 to TRBJ2-7, with a tentative D call TRBD1 (6 bases). This CDR3 has 17 amino acids. Germline CDR1 and CDR2: SGHVS and FQNEAQ. V lost 1 base and J lost 1, with 17 bases in between. This CDR3 reads CASSLGGSQGYSYEQYF. CDR3 nucleotides: TGTGCCAGCAGCTTAGGGGGGTCACAGGGATATTCCTACGAGCAGTACTTC.

CDR3 region: CASRHRDTANYGYTF. The CDR3 DNA reads as TGTGCCAGCAGACATAGGGACACAGCTAACTATGGCTACACCTTC. The chain has TRBV6-6 and TRBJ1-2; possibly TRBD1 for D (6 bases). V was shortened by 6 bases and J by 0 bases, with 14 bases between the two germline ends. The CDR3 length is 15 residues. Germline loops: CDR1 MNHNY, CDR2 SVGAGI (reference sequence).

This clone was observed once. The chain is built from TRBV27 and TRBJ1-1, with D uncertain. Germline loops: CDR1 MNHEY, CDR2 SMNVEV (reference sequence). This CDR3 contains 14 residues. The ends were cut back, 2 bases at V and 5 bases at J, with 12 bases in the middle. The CDR3 here is CASSLTTSGTEAFF. In nucleotides, the CDR3 is TGTGCCAGCAGTTTAACAACATCGGGGACTGAAGCTTTCTTT.

The V and J genes are TRBV4-1 and TRBJ1-1; D is uncertain. Germline V gives CDR1 MGHRA, CDR2 YSYEKL. The length of the CDR3 is 13 residues. Trimming shortened V by 5 bases and J by 0 bases, and 7 bases separated the two germline ends. This CDR3 reads CASSSTVNTEAFF. The CDR3 bases are TGCGCCAGCAGCTCAACAGTGAACACTGAAGCTTTCTTT.

The chain carries TRBV15 and TRBJ2-3; D is unclear. CDR3 length equals 15 residues. Germline V gene lookup returns CDR1 LNHNV and CDR2 YYDKDF (reference sequence). Trimming removed 6 bases at V and 2 bases at J, with 15 bases between. The CDR3 bases are TGTGCCACCAGTCCCGGACCCCAACTCACAGATACGCAGTATTTT. Translated, it gives CATSPGPQLTDTQYF.

The chain recombines TRBV29-1 with TRBJ2-4; TRBD1 agrees at 7 bases. The CDR3 totals 14 residues. V lost 1 base, J lost 6 bases, and 6 bases stayed unmatched. The germline V gene has CDR1 SQVTM and CDR2 ANQGSEA. CDR3 in DNA: TGCAGCGTTGAAGGTGGGGACAGCATAAACATTCAGTACTTC. Protein sequence: CSVEGGDSINIQYF.